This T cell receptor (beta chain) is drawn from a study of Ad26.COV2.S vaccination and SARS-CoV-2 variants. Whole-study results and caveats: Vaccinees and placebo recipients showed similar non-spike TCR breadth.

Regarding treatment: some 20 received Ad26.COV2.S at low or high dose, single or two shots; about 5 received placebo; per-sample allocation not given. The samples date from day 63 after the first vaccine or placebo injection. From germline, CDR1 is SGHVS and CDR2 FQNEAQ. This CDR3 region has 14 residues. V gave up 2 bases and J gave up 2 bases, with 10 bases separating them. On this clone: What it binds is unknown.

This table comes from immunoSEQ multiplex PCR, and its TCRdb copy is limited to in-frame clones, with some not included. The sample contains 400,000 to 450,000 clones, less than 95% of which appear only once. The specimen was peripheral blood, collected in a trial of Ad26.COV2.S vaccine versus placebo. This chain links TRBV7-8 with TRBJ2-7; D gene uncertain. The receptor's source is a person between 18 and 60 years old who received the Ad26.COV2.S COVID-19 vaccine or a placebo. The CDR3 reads CASSLTSPTYEQYF. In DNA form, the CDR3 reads TGTGCCAGCAGCTTAACGTCTCCCACCTACGAGCAGTACTTC.